This T cell receptor (beta chain) was profiled in a study of blood T cells in healthy people across ages. This clonotype was picked up many times. Sample-barcoded 5' priming and a J-beta primer mix drove a second PCR of roughly 7 to 11 cycles. MiXCR was run by TCRdb on the 5' RACE reads, yielding one entry per CDR3 protein. The data contain over 500,000 distinct CDR3 sequences, roughly half of them singletons. This clonotype was sampled from an elderly woman in good health. The specimen was blood.

The CDR3 region is CSVSTRDRGPPSYNEQFF. In DNA form, the CDR3 reads TGCAGCGTTTCTACCCGGGACAGGGGGCCCCCCTCCTACAATGAGCAGTTCTTC. The chain uses TRBV29-1 and TRBJ2-1, with 12 bases matching TRBD1. The junction had 11 bases not matched to a gene; V was cut back by 5 bases and J by 0 bases. Germline-derived CDR1 and CDR2 are SQVTM and ANQGSEA. The CDR3 length is 18 residues.